The present T cell receptor beta chain was sequenced within a study of T cell changes during pregnancy in multiple sclerosis. The protocol was immunoSEQ multiplex PCR, while the TCRdb copy is restricted to in-frame clones and leaves out a portion. The table shows about 49,000 clones, with 92% occurring only once. Germline lookup yields CDR1 SGHAT and CDR2 FQNNGV. The CDR3 has 13 residues. The V end lost 3 bases, the J end lost 1 base, and 6 bases lay between the germline ends. This clonotype was obtained from a female donor in good health, enrolled as a control in a pregnancy study. Sequencing used CD4+ T cells from peripheral blood mononuclear cells, obtained in the second trimester of pregnancy. The V and J genes are TRBV11-2 and TRBJ1-1; possibly TRBD1 for D (5 bases). The CDR3 bases are TGTGCCAGCAGCTTCAGGGCGAACACTGAAGCTTTCTTT. The encoded protein is CASSFRANTEAFF.